The clone carrying this TCR beta chain came up a few times. Its antigen is unknown. Using its own MiXCR run on the 5' RACE reads, TCRdb lists one record per CDR3 protein. Of 1.5 million or so distinct CDR3 sequences listed, 25% to 35% are singletons. The source of the sample is a study of identical twins. Findings of the study overall: Conclusions relied on cross-sectional statistical analysis, not following the same donors. Twins' surplus sharing was weaker for beta out-of-frame sequences.

CDR1 is DFQATT, CDR2 SNEGSKA, per germline (reference sequence). Trimming pared 5 bases from V and 2 bases from J, leaving 12 bases between. The CDR3 extends over 13 amino acids. Material: cord blood. This chain connects TRBV20-1 to TRBJ2-5; maybe TRBD2 (5 bases). This TCR derives from a newborn girl in good health. CDR3 protein: CSASRTLQETQYF. Here the CDR3 DNA reads TGCAGTGCTTCACGGACTCTTCAAGAGACCCAGTACTTC.